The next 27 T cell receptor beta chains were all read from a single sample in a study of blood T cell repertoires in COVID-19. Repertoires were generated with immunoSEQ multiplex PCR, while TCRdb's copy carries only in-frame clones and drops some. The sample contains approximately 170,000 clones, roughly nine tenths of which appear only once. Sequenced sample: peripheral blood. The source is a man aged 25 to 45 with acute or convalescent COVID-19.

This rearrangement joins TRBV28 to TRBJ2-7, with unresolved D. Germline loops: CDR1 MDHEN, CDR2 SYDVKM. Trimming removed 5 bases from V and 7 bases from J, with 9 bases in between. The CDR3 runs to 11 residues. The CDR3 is CASSVRQEQYF. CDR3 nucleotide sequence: TGTGCCAGCAGTGTTCGACAAGAGCAGTACTTC.

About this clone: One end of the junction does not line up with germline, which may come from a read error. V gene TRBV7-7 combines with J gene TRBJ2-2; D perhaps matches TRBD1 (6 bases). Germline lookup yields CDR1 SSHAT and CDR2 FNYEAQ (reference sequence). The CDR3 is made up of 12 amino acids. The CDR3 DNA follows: TGTGCTAGCAGCAGGACAGCCGGGGAGCTGTTTTTT. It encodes CASSRTAGELFF.

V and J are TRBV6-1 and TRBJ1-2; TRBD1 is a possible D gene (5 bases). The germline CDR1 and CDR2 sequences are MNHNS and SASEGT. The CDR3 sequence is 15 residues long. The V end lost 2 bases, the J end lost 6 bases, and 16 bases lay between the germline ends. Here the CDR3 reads CASSERGGLSNGYTF. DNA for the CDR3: TGTGCCAGCAGTGAACGGGGGGGACTATCTAATGGCTACACCTTC.

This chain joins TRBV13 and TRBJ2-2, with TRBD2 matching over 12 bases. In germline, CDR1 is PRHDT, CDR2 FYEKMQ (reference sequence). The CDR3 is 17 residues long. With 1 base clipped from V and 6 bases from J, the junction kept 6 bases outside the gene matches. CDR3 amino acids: CASSLALAGGLAGELFF. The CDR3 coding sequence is TGTGCCAGCAGCTTAGCCCTAGCGGGAGGGTTGGCCGGGGAGCTGTTTTTT.

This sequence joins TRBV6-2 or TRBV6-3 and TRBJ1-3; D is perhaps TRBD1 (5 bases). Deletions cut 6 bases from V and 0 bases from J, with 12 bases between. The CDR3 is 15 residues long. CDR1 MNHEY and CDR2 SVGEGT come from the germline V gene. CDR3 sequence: CASSRTGYSGNTIYF. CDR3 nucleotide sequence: TGTGCCAGCAGCCGTACAGGATACTCTGGAAACACCATATATTTT.

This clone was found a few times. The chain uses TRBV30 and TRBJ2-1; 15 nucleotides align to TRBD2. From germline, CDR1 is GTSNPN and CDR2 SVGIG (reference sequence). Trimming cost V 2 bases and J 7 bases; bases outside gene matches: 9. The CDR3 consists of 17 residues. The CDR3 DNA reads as TGTGCCTGGAGTTTTAGGACTAGCGGGGGGGCCAGGAATGAGCAGTTCTTC. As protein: CAWSFRTSGGARNEQFF.

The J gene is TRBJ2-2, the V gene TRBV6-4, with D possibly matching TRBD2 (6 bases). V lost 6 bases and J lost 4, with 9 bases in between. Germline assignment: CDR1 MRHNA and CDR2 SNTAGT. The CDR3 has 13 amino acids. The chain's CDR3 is CASSGSRTGELFF. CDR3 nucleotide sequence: TGTGCCAGCAGCGGGAGTCGCACCGGGGAGCTGTTTTTT.

The CDR3: CASSPEGVPYYGYTF. The CDR3 DNA reads TGTGCCAGCAGCCCCGAAGGGGTCCCTTACTATGGCTACACCTTC. V gene TRBV9 combines with J gene TRBJ1-2; possibly TRBD1 for D (5 bases). The CDR3 runs 15 residues. Per the germline V gene, CDR1 is SGDLS and CDR2 is YYNGEE. The ends were cut back, 4 bases at V and 3 bases at J, with 16 bases in the middle.

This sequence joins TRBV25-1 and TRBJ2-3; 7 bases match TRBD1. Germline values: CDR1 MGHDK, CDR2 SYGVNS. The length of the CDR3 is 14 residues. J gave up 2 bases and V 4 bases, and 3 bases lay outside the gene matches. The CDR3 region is CASSVGGVTDTQYF. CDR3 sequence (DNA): TGTGCCAGCAGTGTAGGGGGCGTCACAGATACGCAGTATTTT.

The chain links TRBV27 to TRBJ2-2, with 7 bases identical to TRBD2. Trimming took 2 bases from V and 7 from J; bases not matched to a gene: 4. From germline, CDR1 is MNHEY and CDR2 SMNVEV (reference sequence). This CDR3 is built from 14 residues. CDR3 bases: TGTGCCAGCAGTTTAGTGGTAGCGGGCGGGGAGCTGTTTTTT. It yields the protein CASSLVVAGGELFF.

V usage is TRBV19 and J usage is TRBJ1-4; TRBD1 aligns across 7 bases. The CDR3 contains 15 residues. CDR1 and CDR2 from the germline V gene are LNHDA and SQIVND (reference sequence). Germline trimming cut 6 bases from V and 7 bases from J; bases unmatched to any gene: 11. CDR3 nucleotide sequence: TGTGCCAGTAGACAAATACAGGGGAGTAGTGAAAAACTGTTTTTT. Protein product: CASRQIQGSSEKLFF.

CDR3 sequence reads: CASSPPAGRTEAFF. The DNA for the CDR3 is TGTGCCAGCAGCCCCCCGGCGGGGAGGACTGAAGCTTTCTTT. V usage is TRBV28 and J usage is TRBJ1-1, with D unclear. Trimming stripped 6 bases from V and 5 bases from J, with 16 bases between. This CDR3 region has 14 residues. Germline V lookup: CDR1 MDHEN, CDR2 SYDVKM.

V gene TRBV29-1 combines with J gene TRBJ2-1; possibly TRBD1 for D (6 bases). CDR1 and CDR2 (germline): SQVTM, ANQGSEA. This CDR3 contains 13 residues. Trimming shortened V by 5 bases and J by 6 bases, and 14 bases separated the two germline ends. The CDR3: CSVSRDNGNEQFF. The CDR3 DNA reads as TGCAGCGTTAGCCGGGACAATGGCAATGAGCAGTTCTTC.

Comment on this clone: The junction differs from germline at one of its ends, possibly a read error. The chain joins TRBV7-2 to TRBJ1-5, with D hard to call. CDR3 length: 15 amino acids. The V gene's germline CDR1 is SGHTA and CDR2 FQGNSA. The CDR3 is CASSFSSGSSQPQHF. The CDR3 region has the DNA TGTGCCAGCAGCTTTTCTTCGGGGAGCAGTCAGCCCCAGCATTTT.

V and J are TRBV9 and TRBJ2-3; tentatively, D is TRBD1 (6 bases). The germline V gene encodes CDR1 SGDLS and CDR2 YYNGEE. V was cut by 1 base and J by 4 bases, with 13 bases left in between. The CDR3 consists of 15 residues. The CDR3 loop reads CASSVLRTESDTQYF. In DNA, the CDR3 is TGTGCCAGCAGCGTACTCCGGACAGAATCAGATACGCAGTATTTT.

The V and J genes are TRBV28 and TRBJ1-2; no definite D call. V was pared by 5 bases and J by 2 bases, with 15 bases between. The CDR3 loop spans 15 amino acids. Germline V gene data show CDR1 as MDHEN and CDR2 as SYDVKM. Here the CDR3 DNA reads TGTGCCAGCAGTGCACCGACGGGAAACAACTATGGCTACACCTTC. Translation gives CASSAPTGNNYGYTF.

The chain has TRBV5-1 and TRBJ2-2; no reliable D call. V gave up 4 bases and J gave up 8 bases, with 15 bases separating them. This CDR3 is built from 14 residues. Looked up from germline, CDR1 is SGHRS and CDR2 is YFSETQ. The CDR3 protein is CASSRSIAGGELFF. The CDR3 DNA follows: TGCGCCAGCAGCCGTTCGATAGCCGGAGGGGAGCTGTTTTTT.

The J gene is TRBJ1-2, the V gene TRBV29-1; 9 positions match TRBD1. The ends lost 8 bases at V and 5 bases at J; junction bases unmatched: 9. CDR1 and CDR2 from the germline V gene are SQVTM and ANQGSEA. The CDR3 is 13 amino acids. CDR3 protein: CSSREGQGYGYTF. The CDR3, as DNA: TGCAGCTCCAGAGAGGGACAGGGATATGGCTACACCTTC.

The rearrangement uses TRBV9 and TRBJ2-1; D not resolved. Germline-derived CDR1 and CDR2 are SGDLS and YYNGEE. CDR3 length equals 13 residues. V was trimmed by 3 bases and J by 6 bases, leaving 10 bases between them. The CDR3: CASSAPGGNEQFF. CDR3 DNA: TGTGCCAGCAGCGCCCCCGGCGGCAATGAGCAGTTCTTC.

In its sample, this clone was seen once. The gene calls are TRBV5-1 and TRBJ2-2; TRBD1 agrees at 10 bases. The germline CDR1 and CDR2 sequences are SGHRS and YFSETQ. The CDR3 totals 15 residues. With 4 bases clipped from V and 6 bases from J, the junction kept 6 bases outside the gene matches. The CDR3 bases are TGCGCCAGCAGCCTCGGGACAGGGGATCCCGGGGAGCTGTTTTTT. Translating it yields CASSLGTGDPGELFF. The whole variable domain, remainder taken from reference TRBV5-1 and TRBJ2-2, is KAGVTQTPRYLIKTRGQQVTLSCSPISGHRSVSWYQQTPGQGLQFLFEYFSETQRNKGNFPGRFSGRQFSNSRSEMNVSTLELGDSALYLCASSLGTGDPGELFFGEGSRLTVL.

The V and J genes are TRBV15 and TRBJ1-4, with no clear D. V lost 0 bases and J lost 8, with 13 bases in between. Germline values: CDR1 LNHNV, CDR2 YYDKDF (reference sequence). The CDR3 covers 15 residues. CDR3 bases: TGTGCCACCAGCAGAGATCCCCGGGAAAGCGAAAAACTGTTTTTT. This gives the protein CATSRDPRESEKLFF.

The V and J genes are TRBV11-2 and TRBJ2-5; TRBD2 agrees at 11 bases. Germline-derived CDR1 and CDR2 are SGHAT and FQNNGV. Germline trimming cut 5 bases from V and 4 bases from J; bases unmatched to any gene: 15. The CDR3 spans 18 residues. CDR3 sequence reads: CASSRGTSGTMVGETQYF. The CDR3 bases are TGTGCCAGCAGCCGAGGGACTAGCGGTACTATGGTAGGAGAGACCCAGTACTTC.

The chain's CDR3 is CASSSPRGKGTEAFF. For the CDR3, the DNA is TGTGCCAGCAGCTCCCCCAGGGGGAAGGGGACTGAAGCTTTCTTT. This chain joins TRBV28 and TRBJ1-1, with 7 bases identical to TRBD1. The CDR3 consists of 15 residues. From germline, CDR1 is MDHEN and CDR2 SYDVKM. V was pared by 6 bases and J by 5 bases, with 12 bases of the junction left unmatched.

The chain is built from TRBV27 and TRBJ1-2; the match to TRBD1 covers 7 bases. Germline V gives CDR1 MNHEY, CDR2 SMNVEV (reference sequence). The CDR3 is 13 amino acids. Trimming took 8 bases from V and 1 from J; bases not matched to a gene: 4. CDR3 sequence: CASSGQNNYGYTF. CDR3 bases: TGTGCCAGCTCGGGACAGAATAACTATGGCTACACCTTC.

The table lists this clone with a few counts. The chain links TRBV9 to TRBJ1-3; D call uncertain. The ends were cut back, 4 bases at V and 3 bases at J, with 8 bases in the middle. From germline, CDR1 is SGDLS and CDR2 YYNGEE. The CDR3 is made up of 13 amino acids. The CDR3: CASSPGNGNTIYF. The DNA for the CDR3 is TGTGCCAGCAGCCCCGGGAATGGAAACACCATATATTTT.

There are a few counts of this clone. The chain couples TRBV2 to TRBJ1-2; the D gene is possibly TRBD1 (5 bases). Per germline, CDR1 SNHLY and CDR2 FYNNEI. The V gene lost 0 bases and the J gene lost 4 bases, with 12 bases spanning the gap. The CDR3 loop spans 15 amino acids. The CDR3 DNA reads TGTGCCAGCAGTGAAGCGCACAGGAGGGGCTATGGCTACACCTTC. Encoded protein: CASSEAHRRGYGYTF.

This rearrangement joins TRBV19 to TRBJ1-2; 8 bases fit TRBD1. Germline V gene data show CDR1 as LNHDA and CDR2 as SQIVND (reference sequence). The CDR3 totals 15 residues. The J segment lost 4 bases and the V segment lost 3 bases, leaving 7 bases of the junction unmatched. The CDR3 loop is CASSILTGAPYGYTF. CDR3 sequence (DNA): TGTGCCAGTAGTATCTTGACAGGGGCTCCCTATGGCTACACCTTC.